A selection of T cell receptor beta chains follows, all from one sample in a study of T-cell reconstitution after alpha-beta-depleted transplantation in children. TCRdb used MiXCR to reprocess the PCR reads, holding one entry per CDR3 protein. The sample consists of around 670,000 distinct CDR3 sequences, roughly 14% of them appearing once. Source: PBMCs, taken before TCRalphabeta/CD19-depleted stem cell transplant. These receptor sequences come from a girl aged 2-10 years with congenital amegakaryocytic thrombocytopenia, due to receive a stem cell transplant. CDR3s include the opening cysteine and the closing phenylalanine or tryptophan. A D gene is named only where the DNA matches it firmly. Size is omitted from some rows. Given values are once, few, many or a class for expanded clones.

cdr3_nt	cdr3_aa	d_call	j_call	v_call	clone_size
TGTGCCAGCAGTATCCTACGGGATACGCAGTATTTT	CASSILRDTQYF	NA	TRBJ2-3	TRBV12-3/TRBV12-4	NA
TGTGCCAGCAGCTTGGTTCCGGGACCCAACTATGGCTACACCTTC	CASSLVPGPNYGYTF	NA	TRBJ1-2	TRBV5-5	many
TGCGCCAGCAGCTTACAAACAGGGAGTGGAGATACGCAGTATTTT	CASSLQTGSGDTQYF	NA	TRBJ2-3	TRBV5-1	few
TGCAGTGCTAGAATGGGGCCCTCCTACGAGCAGTACTTC	CSARMGPSYEQYF	NA	TRBJ2-7	TRBV20-1	few
TGTGCCAGCAGCTTGAGGAGGGGCTCGAAAGAGACCCAGTACTTC	CASSLRRGSKETQYF	NA	TRBJ2-5	TRBV5-5	NA
TGTGCCAGCAGCCCCAACAGGGGGCAGAGGGAAAAACTGTTTTTT	CASSPNRGQREKLFF	TRBD1	TRBJ1-4	TRBV7-9	many
TGTGCCTCTCTGTCACCCGGTGCGCACGAGCAGTACTTC	CASLSPGAHEQYF	NA	TRBJ2-7	TRBV6-2/TRBV6-3	few
TGCAGCGTTGGGACAGGGTACGAGCAGTACTTC	CSVGTGYEQYF	TRBD1	TRBJ2-7	TRBV29-1	many
TGCAGCGTTGAATTGGGGAGCGGGAGGGTTTACAATGAGCAGTTCTTC	CSVELGSGRVYNEQFF	TRBD2	TRBJ2-1	TRBV29-1	NA
TGTGCCAGCAGCGAGGGTCCAGTCTTCTACGAGCAGTACTTC	CASSEGPVFYEQYF	NA	TRBJ2-7	TRBV2	few
TGTGCCAGCAGCTTAGGCCGAAACGGATTAGGTCGAGTGGAGACCCAGTACTTC	CASSLGRNGLGRVETQYF	NA	TRBJ2-5	TRBV7-3	few
TGTGCCAGCCGAGGAAGCGAATCTCACTACGAGCAGTACTTC	CASRGSESHYEQYF	NA	TRBJ2-7	TRBV2	NA
TGCAGTGCCGATACTAGCGGATTATACAATGAGCAGTTCTTC	CSADTSGLYNEQFF	TRBD2	TRBJ2-1	TRBV20-1	many
TGCAGCGTTGTGACTCTCCGAGATGAGCAGTTCTTC	CSVVTLRDEQFF	NA	TRBJ2-1	TRBV29-1	many
TGTGCCAGCAGCCAACTGACCGCCCTCATGGGGGAGACCCAGTACTTC	CASSQLTALMGETQYF	NA	TRBJ2-5	TRBV14	few
TGTGCCAGCAGCCACAAATGGGGGTCTCCCCAAGAGACCCAGTACTTC	CASSHKWGSPQETQYF	NA	TRBJ2-5	TRBV12-3/TRBV12-4	NA
TGCGCCAGCAGCTTGGCCCAACTTAACAATGAGCAGTTCTTC	CASSLAQLNNEQFF	NA	TRBJ2-1	TRBV5-1	few
TGTGCCAGCAGTTTAGCGGGACCGGGACTATACTTCTCTGAGACCCAGTACTTC	CASSLAGPGLYFSETQYF	TRBD2	TRBJ2-5	TRBV12-3/TRBV12-4	many
TGTGCCAGCAGTCGTACAGCGTCCTATGGCTACACCTTC	CASSRTASYGYTF	NA	TRBJ1-2	TRBV7-9	NA
TGTGCCAGCAGCTTCCCAGGGGGGTTCGGGGAGCTGTTTTTT	CASSFPGGFGELFF	NA	TRBJ2-2	TRBV5-5	NA
TGCAGTGCTGGAGGGACTAGCGGATACAATGAGCAGTTCTTC	CSAGGTSGYNEQFF	TRBD2	TRBJ2-1	TRBV20-1	many
TGTGCCAGCAGCTTACAGGTTAGGGGGTCCTACGAGCAGTACTTC	CASSLQVRGSYEQYF	NA	TRBJ2-7	TRBV7-6	few
TGTGCCAGCAGCTTCTACAGGGGGTCTAACACCGGGGAGCTGTTTTTT	CASSFYRGSNTGELFF	TRBD1	TRBJ2-2	TRBV5-4	few
TGCAGTGCTAGAGAGACAGGACGAAATCAGCCCCAGCATTTT	CSARETGRNQPQHF	NA	TRBJ1-5	TRBV20-1	many
TGCGCCAGCAGCCAAGTGATGAGGTCAGGGGCCAACGTCCTGACTTTC	CASSQVMRSGANVLTF	NA	TRBJ2-6	TRBV4-1	NA
TGTGCCAGCAGCCAGCGACTGAAAAACATTCAGTACTTC	CASSQRLKNIQYF	NA	TRBJ2-4	TRBV5-6	many
TGTGCCAGCAGTTTCGGGCCAAACCTCCAAAACATTCAGTACTTC	CASSFGPNLQNIQYF	NA	TRBJ2-4	TRBV12-3/TRBV12-4	few
TGCGCCAGCAGTCTAGAACGTGACAGGCCCCACGAGCAGTACTTC	CASSLERDRPHEQYF	NA	TRBJ2-7	TRBV23-1	NA
TGTGCCAGCAGCTTATTATCCCGGACTTTCGTCTACGAGCAGTACTTC	CASSLLSRTFVYEQYF	NA	TRBJ2-7	TRBV7-8	few
TGTGCCAGCAGTTCCGGACAGGCTGGCTACACCTTC	CASSSGQAGYTF	TRBD1	TRBJ1-2	TRBV12-3/TRBV12-4	many